The sequence of this TCR beta chain was determined in a study of early T cells in non-severe SARS-CoV-2 infection. Overall study context: Sequencing used unsorted whole-blood bulk RNA, so chains lack pairing.

This CDR3 has 15 amino acids. Trimming removed 4 bases at V and 3 bases at J, with 16 bases between. Per the germline V gene, CDR1 is LNHDA and CDR2 is SQIVND (reference sequence). This clonotype was observed a few times. TCRdb passed the 5' RACE reads through MiXCR, listing each CDR3 protein once. The sample holds 37,000 or so distinct CDR3 sequences, over 5% seen once. This TCR derives from an adult who was a healthcare worker with PCR-confirmed SARS-CoV-2 infection or an uninfected control (not recorded which). Source material: whole blood. V gene TRBV19 combines with J gene TRBJ2-7; TRBD2 might be the D (6 bases). CDR3 DNA sequence: TGTGCCAGTAGTACGGGACTGGCAAAATTCTACGAGCAGTACTTC. This gives the protein CASSTGLAKFYEQYF.